This TCR beta chain was identified during a study of T cell repertoires in cytomegalovirus infection. TCRdb independently ran MiXCR on the reads; one entry per CDR3 protein. The sample lists under 450,000 distinct CDR3 sequences, roughly 36% occurring once. This clonotype was counted many times. Its antigen is not identified. Germline V gene data show CDR1 as SGHTA and CDR2 as FQGNSA. The CDR3 spans 16 residues. Trimming left V 1 base short and J 5 bases short, with 14 bases between. The sequences come from cultured PBMCs, collected from culture after CMV antigen stimulation. V gene TRBV7-2 combines with J gene TRBJ2-2, with D possibly being TRBD2 (5 bases). The sequence was obtained from a human donor in good health (CMV status not recorded). Some clones in this sample may be carry-over from other donors' samples. In nucleotides, the CDR3 is TGTGCCAGCAGCTTAGTTACGGGGTATGGGACCGGGGAGCTGTTTTTT. Translated: CASSLVTGYGTGELFF.